Each of the 10 T cell receptor beta chains below was sequenced from the same sample in a study of CD8 T cells in Susac syndrome. Random hexamers were used to reverse transcribe an amount of roughly 0.45 to 1 ug RNA. MiXCR, applied by TCRdb to the immunoSEQ multiplex PCR reads, yields one record per CDR3 protein. Of 77,000 or so distinct CDR3 sequences listed, about 94% are singletons. Sequenced: CD8+ T cells from PBMCs. These receptors were taken from a human donor with multiple sclerosis.

The chain has TRBV6-1 and TRBJ1-2, with a tentative D call TRBD1 (5 bases). Germline V CDR1 and CDR2: MNHNS, SASEGT. The CDR3 contains 14 residues. Trimming left V 1 base short and J 6 bases short, with 12 bases between. CDR3 sequence reads: CASSEVGTAHGYTF. Here the CDR3 DNA reads TGTGCCAGCAGTGAAGTTGGGACTGCACATGGCTACACCTTC.

The V and J genes are TRBV3-1 and TRBJ2-1, with D perhaps matching TRBD1 or TRBD2 (5 bases each). Germline CDR1 LGHDT, CDR2 YNNKEL (reference sequence). The CDR3 covers 17 residues. Trimming left V 4 bases short and J 8 bases short, with 24 bases between. The CDR3 sequence: CASSLENRRGFTDEQFF. As DNA, the CDR3 is TGTGCCAGCAGCCTTGAAAACAGACGGGGCTTTACGGATGAGCAGTTCTTC.

V usage is TRBV5-4 and J usage is TRBJ1-2, with 7 bases that match TRBD1. The ends lost 0 bases at V and 5 bases at J; junction bases unmatched: 4. The CDR3 covers 14 residues. Germline lookup yields CDR1 SGHNT and CDR2 YYREEE (reference sequence). CDR3 DNA: TGTGCCAGCAGCTTGGGTACAGGGGAATATGGCTACACCTTC. This gives the protein CASSLGTGEYGYTF.

The rearrangement uses TRBV29-1 and TRBJ2-7, with 8 bases lining up with TRBD1. V lost 4 bases and J lost 4; bases outside the gene matches: 6. Germline loops: CDR1 SQVTM, CDR2 ANQGSEA. The CDR3 is made up of 13 amino acids. CDR3 region: CSVAGGGPYEQYF. CDR3 coding DNA: TGCAGCGTTGCAGGGGGCGGCCCGTACGAGCAGTACTTC.

This chain links TRBV2 with TRBJ2-7, with TRBD1 matching over 8 bases. CDR1 is SNHLY, CDR2 FYNNEI, per germline. The CDR3 has 15 amino acids. The J segment lost 4 bases and the V segment lost 3 bases, leaving 8 bases of the junction unmatched. In DNA form, the CDR3 reads TGTGCCAGCAGTGATCGGGGACAGGCCCGTTACGAGCAGTACTTC. Protein sequence: CASSDRGQARYEQYF.

The J gene is TRBJ1-1, the V gene TRBV7-9; D may be TRBD1 (6 bases). Germline V CDR1 and CDR2: SEHNR, FQNEAQ (reference sequence). V lost 2 bases and J 3 bases, leaving 22 bases between the germline ends. The CDR3 loop spans 18 amino acids. The CDR3 here is CASSLYRTGPWSHTEAFF. In DNA, the CDR3 is TGTGCCAGCAGCTTATACCGAACAGGGCCTTGGAGTCACACTGAAGCTTTCTTT. Drawing the rest from reference TRBV7-9 and TRBJ1-1, the complete variable domain is DTGVSQNPRHKITKRGQNVTFRCDPISEHNRLYWYRQTLGQGPEFLTYFQNEAQLEKSRLLSDRFSAERPKGSFSTLEIQRTEQGDSAMYLCASSLYRTGPWSHTEAFFGQGTRLTVV.

The chain has TRBV20-1 and TRBJ2-1, with 9 bases that match TRBD2. Unmatched junction bases numbered 2, after V lost 2 bases and J lost 3 bases. The CDR3 has 14 amino acids. Germline assignment: CDR1 DFQATT and CDR2 SNEGSKA (reference sequence). The CDR3 here is CSARLSGGYNEQFF. CDR3 DNA sequence: TGCAGTGCTAGACTTAGCGGGGGCTACAATGAGCAGTTCTTC.

The chain carries TRBV30 and TRBJ1-2; D uncertain. V was cut by 8 bases and J by 4 bases, with 11 bases left in between. Germline V gives CDR1 GTSNPN, CDR2 SVGIG (reference sequence). The CDR3 contains 11 residues. In DNA form, the CDR3 reads TGTGCCAGGGAAATTCGCTATGGCTACACCTTC. It specifies CAREIRYGYTF.

The CDR3 nucleotides are TGTGCCAGCAGTTACTCGACCTTACAGGGGGCAATCGGGGAGCTGTTTTTT. This gives the protein CASSYSTLQGAIGELFF. The J gene is TRBJ2-2, the V gene TRBV6-5, with TRBD1 matching 9 bases. In germline, CDR1 is MNHEY, CDR2 SVGAGI. CDR3 size: 17 residues. The ends lost 0 bases at V and 7 bases at J; junction bases unmatched: 9.

This sequence joins TRBV3-1 and TRBJ1-5; D is possibly TRBD1 (6 bases). V dropped 2 bases and J dropped 11 bases, with 19 bases sitting between them. The CDR3 totals 15 residues. Germline V gene sequence: CDR1 LGHDT, CDR2 YNNKEL (reference sequence). CDR3 protein: CASSQTRGTFGAQHF. CDR3 sequence (DNA): TGTGCCAGCAGCCAAACAAGGGGGACGTTCGGGGCCCAGCATTTT.